These 8 T cell receptor beta chains were sequenced from one sample in a study of CD8 T cells in Susac syndrome. The RNA, about 0.5 to 1 ug, was put through reverse transcription using random hexamers. TCRdb passed the immunoSEQ multiplex PCR reads through MiXCR, listing each CDR3 protein once. The sample carries some 250,000 distinct CDR3 sequences, 95% to 97% recorded once. Sequenced input: CD4+ T cells from PBMCs. The receptors derive from a human donor with Susac syndrome.

The V gene is TRBV29-1, the J gene TRBJ1-2; tentatively, D is TRBD1 (6 bases). The CDR3 has 14 residues. V was shortened by 1 base and J by 0 bases, with 9 bases between the two germline ends. The germline V gene has CDR1 SQVTM and CDR2 ANQGSEA. This CDR3 is CSVEVGQTNYGYTF. CDR3 nucleotide sequence: TGCAGCGTTGAAGTCGGACAGACTAACTATGGCTACACCTTC.

The gene calls are TRBV28 and TRBJ2-7; perhaps D is TRBD1 or TRBD2 (5 bases each). V lost 5 bases and J 2 bases, leaving 13 bases between the germline ends. Germline V lookup: CDR1 MDHEN, CDR2 SYDVKM. The CDR3 has 14 amino acids. The CDR3 sequence is CASSATGPPYEQYF. CDR3 nucleotides: TGTGCCAGCAGTGCGACGGGACCCCCCTACGAGCAGTACTTC.

This clonotype was detected only once. The V gene is TRBV10-3, the J gene TRBJ2-7, with 14 bases aligning to TRBD2. The ends lost 4 bases at V and 2 bases at J; junction bases unmatched: 1. This CDR3 spans 15 amino acids. From germline, CDR1 is ENHRY and CDR2 SYGVKD. CDR3: CAISGGLAGAYEQYF. Written as DNA, the CDR3 is TGTGCCATCAGTGGGGGACTAGCGGGAGCCTACGAGCAGTACTTC.

The V gene is TRBV15, the J gene TRBJ1-4; 7 nucleotides align to TRBD1. The CDR3 sequence is 15 residues long. Per the germline V gene, CDR1 is LNHNV and CDR2 is YYDKDF (reference sequence). V shed 1 base, J shed 6 bases, and the junction held 5 bases outside the gene matches. The CDR3 DNA reads TGTGCCACCAGCAGAGCCGGGACAGCCGATGAAAAACTGTTTTTT. Translation gives CATSRAGTADEKLFF.

The chain recombines TRBV14 with TRBJ2-4; 7 nucleotides line up with TRBD1. Germline trimming cut 1 base from V and 6 bases from J; bases unmatched to any gene: 9. Germline CDR1 SGHDN, CDR2 FVKESK. CDR3 length: 16 residues. The CDR3 reads CASSQAYRGRGNIQYF. The CDR3 nucleotides read TGTGCCAGCAGCCAAGCCTACAGGGGAAGAGGAAACATTCAGTACTTC.

This clonotype occurred a few times. The chain employs TRBV24-1 and TRBJ2-1, with 7 bases matching TRBD1. Trimming cost V 12 bases and J 3 bases; bases outside gene matches: 1. Germline CDR1 reads KGHDR; CDR2 reads SFDVKD. The CDR3 sequence is 11 residues long. The DNA for the CDR3 is TGTGCCTCAGGGGGCTACAATGAGCAGTTCTTC. Protein product: CASGGYNEQFF.

The genes are TRBV11-2 and TRBJ1-1; D is unclear. V shed 5 bases and J shed 0 bases, with 7 bases lying between them. CDR1 is SGHAT, CDR2 FQNNGV, per germline. The CDR3 spans 13 residues. Here the CDR3 DNA reads TGTGCCAGCAGCCCGACCCTGAACACTGAAGCTTTCTTT. Its protein product is CASSPTLNTEAFF. Variable domain in full (rest from reference TRBV11-2 and TRBJ1-1): EAGVAQSPRYKIIEKRQSVAFWCNPISGHATLYWYQQILGQGPKLLIQFQNNGVVDDSQLPKDRFSAERLKGVDSTLKIQPAKLEDSAVYLCASSPTLNTEAFFGQGTRLTVV.

This clonotype was detected only once. The junction departs from the called germline gene at one end, perhaps through a read error. The V gene is TRBV7-7, the J gene TRBJ2-1; D call uncertain. This CDR3 region has 13 residues. Germline V gene sequence: CDR1 SSHAT, CDR2 FNYEAQ (reference sequence). CDR3 in amino acids: CASSSIGGGEQFF. In DNA form, the CDR3 reads TGTGCTAGCAGCTCCATCGGCGGCGGAGAGCAGTTCTTC.